A selection of T cell receptor beta chains follows, all from one sample in a study of cytomegalovirus exposure and HLA in healthy donors. Assay: immunoSEQ multiplex PCR; the TCRdb copy retains only in-frame clones and omits some. This repertoire shows roughly 55,000 clones, roughly 71% found once; its top ten account for approximately 30%. The specimen was PBMCs. All receptors derive from a middle-aged man in good health and CMV-seropositive. The CDR3 runs from the conserved cysteine through the conserved F or W. Clone size is shown for a subset of rows, as once, few, many or a class of expanded clone.

>-|TRBV7-6
CASSLGQNTEAFF
>few|TRBV7-2
CASSLASGGFNEQFF
>-|TRBV7-2
CASSLAPAAPLHF
>-|TRBV5-3
CARKFSGEQYF
>-|TRBV29-1
CSGLTGATEAFF
>-|TRBV7-3
CASSSQGGELFF
>-|TRBV5-1
CASSRATSGGALSTDTQYF
>few|TRBV7-3
CASSLLPGGGNYGYTF
>-|TRBV27
CASRTGLEQYF
>-|TRBV4-3
CASSQDINRGNLRGNEKLFF
>-|TRBV14
CASSQAGRGTEAFF
>-|TRBV5-1
CASSLAGASGGSNEQFF
>-|TRBV4-1
CASSQGRLNTEAFF
>-|TRBV6-6
CASSPRQGRGEKLFF
>-|TRBV7-9
CASSPTRLAGGTGELFF
>-|TRBV4-3
CASSPSGVGDETQYF
>-|TRBV5-1
CASSLGSGPGSDTQYF
>-|TRBV6-4
CASSAGGATDTQYF
>few|TRBV14
CASSLQSEAFF
>-|TRBV30
CAWSVGGVDEKLFF